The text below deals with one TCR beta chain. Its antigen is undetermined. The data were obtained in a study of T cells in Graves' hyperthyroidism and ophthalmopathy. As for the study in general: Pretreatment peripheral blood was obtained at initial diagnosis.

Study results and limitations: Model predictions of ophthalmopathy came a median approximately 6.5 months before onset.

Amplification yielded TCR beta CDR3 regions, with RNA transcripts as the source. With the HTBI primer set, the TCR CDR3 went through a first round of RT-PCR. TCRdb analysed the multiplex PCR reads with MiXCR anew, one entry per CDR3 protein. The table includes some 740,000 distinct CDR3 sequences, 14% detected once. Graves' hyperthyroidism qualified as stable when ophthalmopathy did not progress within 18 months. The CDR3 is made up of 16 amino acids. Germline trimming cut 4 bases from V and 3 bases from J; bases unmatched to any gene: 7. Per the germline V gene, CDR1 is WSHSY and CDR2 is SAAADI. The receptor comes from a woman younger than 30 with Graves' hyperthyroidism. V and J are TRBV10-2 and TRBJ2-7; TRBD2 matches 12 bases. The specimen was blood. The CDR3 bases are TGCGCCAGCAGTGTCCCGGGACTAGCGGGTCACTACGAGCAGTACTTC. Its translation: CASSVPGLAGHYEQYF.